This TCR beta chain originates from a study of blood T cells in healthy people across ages. Study summary: Researchers report that template switching captured about one barcoded beta molecule per two T cells.

The authors ran a second PCR of about 6 to 11 cycles using a sample-barcoded 5' primer and a J-beta primer mix. One entry per CDR3 protein results from TCRdb running MiXCR on the 5' RACE reads. The repertoire holds roughly 860,000 distinct CDR3 sequences, around 62% seen once, with around a quarter in the top ten. No fewer than 7 million PBMCs went into each sample. Concerning this clonotype: Its cognate antigen is unknown.

Points from the study as a whole: Getting older went along with TCR beta diversity per million T cells dropping roughly linearly.

Deletions cut 6 bases from V and 4 bases from J, with 24 bases between. The germline gives CDR1 MDHEN, CDR2 SYDVKM. The CDR3 loop spans 17 amino acids. Material: blood. The rearrangement uses TRBV28 and TRBJ1-2; tentatively, D is TRBD1 (5 bases). This clonotype originated in a man younger than 40 in good health. CDR3 DNA: TGTGCCAGCAGGAGGACAACTCGGGGCGGGGGGACCTATGGCTACACCTTC. Encoded protein: CASRRTTRGGGTYGYTF.